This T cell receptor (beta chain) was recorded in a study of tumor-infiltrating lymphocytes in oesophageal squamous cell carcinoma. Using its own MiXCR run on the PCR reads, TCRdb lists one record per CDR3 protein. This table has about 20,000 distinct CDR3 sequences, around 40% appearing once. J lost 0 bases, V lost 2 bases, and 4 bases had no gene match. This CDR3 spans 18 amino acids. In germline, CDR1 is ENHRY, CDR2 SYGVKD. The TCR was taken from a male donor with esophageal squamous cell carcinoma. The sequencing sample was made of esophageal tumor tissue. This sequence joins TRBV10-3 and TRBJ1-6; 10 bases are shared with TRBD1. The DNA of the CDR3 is TGTGCCATCAGTGAGGGGGACAGGGGTCGCTCCTATAATTCACCCCTCCACTTT. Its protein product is CAISEGDRGRSYNSPLHF.